This is a list of T cell receptor beta chains from one sample in a study of blood T cell repertoires in COVID-19. Produced via immunoSEQ multiplex PCR; TCRdb's table is partial and in-frame only. The sample includes under 450,000 clones, more than 85% seen only once; the top ten take 0.8% to 0.9%. The sample was PBMCs or T cells enriched from blood (not recorded which). The source is a middle-aged woman who had been exposed to COVID-19. CDR3s include the opening cysteine and the closing phenylalanine or tryptophan. A D gene is named only where the DNA matches it firmly. Only part of the rows carry a size: once, few, many, or a class if the clone is expanded.

>NA|TRBJ1-6|NA|TRBV7-2
TGTGCCAGCAGCTTAGTTACCCAGGGACCCCTCCACTTT
CASSLVTQGPLHF
>TRBD1|TRBJ1-1|NA|TRBV5-4
TGTGCCAGCAGCTTGGACCAGGGGGACACTGAAGCTTTCTTT
CASSLDQGDTEAFF
>NA|TRBJ1-1|NA|TRBV30
TGTGCCTGGGACAGCGGGAATAGAGGGACTGAAGCTTTCTTT
CAWDSGNRGTEAFF
>TRBD1|TRBJ2-7|NA|TRBV19
TGTGCCAGTAGTATGGGGACAGGGACAGCATACGAGCAGTACTTC
CASSMGTGTAYEQYF
>NA|TRBJ2-6|once|TRBV27
TGTGCCAGCAGTTTATCCAACTCTGGGGCCAACGTCCTGACTTTC
CASSLSNSGANVLTF
>NA|TRBJ1-2|NA|TRBV12-3/TRBV12-4
TGTGCCAGCAGTTTGGGCAGCTATGGCTACACCTTC
CASSLGSYGYTF
>NA|TRBJ2-3|NA|TRBV5-8
TGTGCCAGCAGTCGATCGATCCGGGGGAGCACAGATACGCAGTATTTT
CASSRSIRGSTDTQYF
>TRBD1|TRBJ1-1|NA|TRBV19
TGTGCCAGTTGGGACAGGCCCAAAAACACTGAAGCTTTCTTT
CASWDRPKNTEAFF
>TRBD2|TRBJ2-5|NA|TRBV2
TGTGCCAGCAGTTTAGAGCGGGGGCCCCTACAGTACTTC
CASSLERGPLQYF
>NA|TRBJ1-1|NA|TRBV7-8
TGTGCCAGCAGCTTATTTGGGCAGGGAAAGGGGAAGAACACTGAAGCTTTCTTT
CASSLFGQGKGKNTEAFF
>NA|TRBJ1-4|NA|TRBV12-3/TRBV12-4
TGTGCCAGCAGTACCAGGTTTTATGAAAAACTGTTTTTT
CASSTRFYEKLFF
>NA|TRBJ1-5|few|TRBV5-6
TGTGCCAGCAGCCCAAACGGGAACAATCAGCCCCAGCATTTT
CASSPNGNNQPQHF